Each of the 28 T cell receptor beta chains below was sequenced from the same sample in a study of blood T cell repertoires in COVID-19. The data were produced by immunoSEQ multiplex PCR, yet TCRdb's version contains in-frame clones alone and is incomplete. The table records about 140,000 clones, less than 80% of them present only once. The sample comprised peripheral blood. The source is a woman older than 75 with active or convalescent COVID-19.

The rearrangement uses TRBV19 and TRBJ1-1; D is unclear. Germline CDR1 LNHDA, CDR2 SQIVND (reference sequence). This CDR3 region has 14 residues. V was shortened by 5 bases and J by 4 bases, with 14 bases between the two germline ends. The CDR3 is CASSPGPLGTEAFF. The CDR3, as DNA: TGTGCCAGTAGTCCAGGCCCCTTAGGCACTGAAGCTTTCTTT.

The rearrangement links TRBV12-5 to TRBJ2-7, with 7 bases matching TRBD2. The CDR3 is 16 residues long. Germline trimming cut 5 bases from V and 1 base from J; bases unmatched to any gene: 11. Germline CDR1 LGHNT, CDR2 FRNRAP. This CDR3 is CASGPWEGTGSYEQYF. The CDR3 DNA sequence: TGTGCTAGTGGTCCCTGGGAGGGTACCGGATCCTACGAGCAGTACTTC.

This clone was recorded a few times. CDR3 protein: CASSPTGGENYGYTF. In DNA, the CDR3 is TGTGCCAGCAGCCCGACAGGGGGCGAAAACTATGGCTACACCTTC. This sequence joins TRBV14 and TRBJ1-2; 10 bases fit TRBD1. Looked up from germline, CDR1 is SGHDN and CDR2 is FVKESK. With V trimmed by 4 bases and J by 2 bases, 4 bases remained unmatched. The CDR3 runs to 15 residues. The full variable domain, with the rest looked up from reference TRBV14 and TRBJ1-2, is EAGVTQFPSHSVIEKGQTVTLRCDPISGHDNLYWYRRVMGKEIKFLLHFVKESKQDESGMPNNRFLAERTGGTYSTLKVQPAELEDSGVYFCASSPTGGENYGYTFGSGTRLTVV.

The rearrangement joins TRBV6-2 or TRBV6-3 to TRBJ2-7; D may be TRBD1 (5 bases). With 0 bases removed from V and 1 base from J, the gap between germline ends came to 10 bases. The germline V gene encodes CDR1 MNHEY and CDR2 SVGEGT. This CDR3 contains 15 residues. The CDR3, as DNA: TGTGCCAGCAGTTACTCGATTGACAGATCCTACGAGCAGTACTTC. Protein sequence: CASSYSIDRSYEQYF.

This clone was found a few times. The gene calls are TRBV2 and TRBJ2-7; a possible D gene is TRBD1 (5 bases). The CDR3 has 15 residues. V lost 5 bases and J lost 4, with 18 bases in between. CDR1 is SNHLY and CDR2 is FYNNEI in the germline V gene. Here the CDR3 reads CASSQTWGSRYEQYF. The CDR3 bases are TGTGCCAGCAGTCAGACGTGGGGCTCTCGGTACGAGCAGTACTTC.

This chain uses TRBV27 with TRBJ2-3, with 11 bases fitting TRBD2. In germline, CDR1 is MNHEY, CDR2 SMNVEV (reference sequence). The V segment lost 7 bases and the J segment 1 base; nucleotides outside the gene matches: 4. The CDR3 covers 15 residues. The CDR3 loop is CASTKTSGGTDTQYF. For the CDR3, the DNA is TGTGCCAGCACCAAGACTAGCGGGGGCACAGATACGCAGTATTTT.

The chain employs TRBV6-2 or TRBV6-3 and TRBJ1-2; D is unresolved. The germline V gene encodes CDR1 MNHEY and CDR2 SVGEGT. The CDR3 consists of 14 residues. V lost 0 bases and J lost 2, with 7 bases in between. The CDR3 sequence: CASSYSSRNYGYTF. The CDR3 region has the DNA TGTGCCAGCAGTTACTCGAGCCGGAACTATGGCTACACCTTC.

The chain couples TRBV29-1 to TRBJ1-1; D is ambiguous. Germline assignment: CDR1 SQVTM and CDR2 ANQGSEA. The CDR3 is made up of 13 amino acids. V lost 3 bases and J 5 bases, leaving 13 bases between the germline ends. Written as DNA, the CDR3 is TGCAGCGTTGACGGTCAGCGAGGAACTGAAGCTTTCTTT. Translation gives CSVDGQRGTEAFF.

The V gene is TRBV5-1, the J gene TRBJ2-2; weak D call: TRBD1 (6 bases). CDR3 size: 15 residues. Trimming shortened V by 6 bases and J by 3 bases, and 15 bases separated the two germline ends. Germline CDR1 and CDR2: SGHRS and YFSETQ. CDR3 DNA: TGCGCCAGCACCCCCAGGGCAGGGGACACCGGGGAGCTGTTTTTT. It yields the protein CASTPRAGDTGELFF.

This clone has just a few counts. The chain employs TRBV5-1 and TRBJ1-1; D may be TRBD1 (6 bases). Looked up from germline, CDR1 is SGHRS and CDR2 is YFSETQ. Trimming shortened V by 4 bases and J by 1 base, and 20 bases separated the two germline ends. The CDR3 has 17 residues. The CDR3 loop is CASSPGGHHQKNTEAFF. The CDR3 region has the DNA TGCGCCAGCAGCCCGGGGGGACACCACCAGAAGAACACTGAAGCTTTCTTT.

The chain is built from TRBV5-6 and TRBJ1-1; 7 bases line up with TRBD1. CDR1 is SGHDT and CDR2 is YYEEEE in the germline V gene. The J segment lost 5 bases and the V segment lost 5 bases, leaving 9 bases of the junction unmatched. The CDR3 extends over 14 amino acids. The CDR3 loop reads CASRFYRGWTEAFF. The CDR3 bases are TGTGCCAGCAGGTTCTACAGGGGATGGACTGAAGCTTTCTTT.

The chain is built from TRBV6-5 and TRBJ1-2, with D possibly TRBD1 on 5 matching bases. V shed 6 bases and J shed 5 bases, with 16 bases lying between them. CDR1 is MNHEY and CDR2 is SVGAGI in the germline V gene. CDR3 size: 14 residues. This CDR3 reads CASSLRNQGYGYTF. The CDR3 nucleotides read TGTGCCAGCAGCCTCAGGAATCAGGGATATGGCTACACCTTC.

This chain joins TRBV7-9 and TRBJ1-2; 7 positions agree with TRBD1. V trimming: 5 bases; J trimming: 4 bases; junction bases outside the gene matches: 10. Germline V gene data show CDR1 as SEHNR and CDR2 as FQNEAQ (reference sequence). The CDR3 spans 15 residues. The CDR3 region is CASSPGDRIFYGYTF. CDR3 in DNA: TGTGCCAGCAGCCCAGGGGACAGAATCTTCTATGGCTACACCTTC.

The rearrangement uses TRBV3-1 (or the pseudogene TRBV3-2) and TRBJ2-4; possibly TRBD1 for D (6 bases). This CDR3 contains 14 residues. Deletions cut 8 bases from V and 0 bases from J, with 11 bases between. Germline values: CDR1 LGHDT, CDR2 YNNKEL (reference sequence). DNA for the CDR3: TGTGCCAGCTCGGGGACAAGAGCCAAAAACATTCAGTACTTC. Its translation is CASSGTRAKNIQYF.

The table lists this clone with a count of one. This chain uses TRBV5-1 with TRBJ2-1; no clear D gene. Germline-derived CDR1 and CDR2 are SGHRS and YFSETQ. CDR3 length: 14 amino acids. The germline V and J ends were trimmed by 5 bases and 5 bases, with 14 bases remaining between them. The CDR3 coding sequence is TGCGCCAGCAGAATAACATTGCAGGACAATGAGCAGTTCTTC. Amino acid sequence: CASRITLQDNEQFF.

The chain recombines TRBV2 with TRBJ2-5; D is ambiguous. This CDR3 contains 12 residues. Germline V gene sequence: CDR1 SNHLY, CDR2 FYNNEI. Trimming took off 5 bases at V and 7 bases at J, with 11 bases between the two ends. The CDR3 nucleotides are TGTGCCAGCAGTCCCGGGTTTGGGACCCAGTACTTC. Its protein is CASSPGFGTQYF.

This chain connects TRBV15 to TRBJ2-2, with D tentatively TRBD1 (6 bases). Germline loops: CDR1 LNHNV, CDR2 YYDKDF (reference sequence). This CDR3 region has 16 residues. V dropped 1 base and J dropped 2 bases, with 11 bases sitting between them. The CDR3 here is CATSRGTDTNTGELFF. CDR3 coding DNA: TGTGCCACCAGCAGAGGGACAGACACTAACACCGGGGAGCTGTTTTTT.

The chain has TRBV6-6 and TRBJ1-1, with D possibly matching TRBD1 (5 bases). The length of the CDR3 is 13 residues. Germline values: CDR1 MNHNY, CDR2 SVGAGI (reference sequence). V was shortened by 6 bases and J by 3 bases, with 11 bases between the two germline ends. In DNA, the CDR3 is TGTGCCAGCAGCCAACGGGGGGACACTGAAGCTTTCTTT. Translation gives CASSQRGDTEAFF.

This clone appeared once. The chain joins TRBV7-9 to TRBJ1-2; 8 bases agree with TRBD1. CDR1 SEHNR and CDR2 FQNEAQ come from the germline V gene (reference sequence). V shed 7 bases and J 0 bases; nucleotides not matched to a gene: 7. The CDR3 totals 15 residues. In DNA form, the CDR3 reads TGTGCCAGCACGGGACAGGCGAGCGCTAACTATGGCTACACCTTC. Protein sequence: CASTGQASANYGYTF.

Regarding this clone: At one end, the junction sequence differs from germline, possibly due to a read error. This chain uses TRBV7-2 with TRBJ2-4; TRBD2 is a possible D gene (7 bases). CDR3 length: 14 amino acids. Germline assignment: CDR1 SGHTA and CDR2 FQGNSA. As DNA, the CDR3 is TGTGCCAGCAGCCCTCGACAGGCGGAGCGGGGACACCACTTC. The encoded protein is CASSPRQAERGHHF.

This chain links TRBV21-1 with TRBJ2-2; no DNA check was done on the table's D call, TRBD2. TRBV21-1 is a pseudogene segment. The CDR3 runs to 16 residues. The CDR3 reads CARVGSISPVVGELFF. Here the CDR3 DNA reads TGTGCCAGGGTCGGGTCGATTAGCCCCGTGGTCGGGGAGCTGTTTTTT.

There are many counts of this clone. This chain joins TRBV19 and TRBJ2-3; 9 bases agree with TRBD2. With V trimmed by 4 bases and J by 5 bases, 10 bases remained unmatched. CDR3 size: 16 residues. The germline CDR1 and CDR2 sequences are LNHDA and SQIVND (reference sequence). In DNA, the CDR3 is TGTGCCAGTAGTAAAATAGCGGGGGTAGTGGTAGATACGCAGTATTTT. Encoded protein: CASSKIAGVVVDTQYF.

The genes are TRBV3-1 (or the pseudogene TRBV3-2) and TRBJ2-3; 7 nucleotides line up with TRBD1. The length of the CDR3 is 15 residues. V lost 0 bases and J lost 5; bases outside the gene matches: 5. Germline assignment: CDR1 LGHDT and CDR2 YNNKEL (reference sequence). This CDR3 is CASSQDPHRGDTQYF. The DNA of the CDR3 is TGTGCCAGCAGCCAAGATCCGCACAGGGGAGATACGCAGTATTTT.

The chain recombines TRBV10-3 with TRBJ1-5; possibly TRBD1 for D (6 bases). V was cut by 6 bases and J by 0 bases, with 18 bases left in between. This CDR3 contains 17 residues. The germline V gene encodes CDR1 ENHRY and CDR2 SYGVKD. The CDR3 loop is CAIRQGGGAYSNQPQHF. Here the CDR3 DNA reads TGTGCCATCAGACAGGGTGGAGGTGCCTATAGCAATCAGCCCCAGCATTTT.

The gene calls are TRBV15 and TRBJ2-1; tentatively, D is TRBD2 (6 bases). CDR1 and CDR2 from the germline V gene are LNHNV and YYDKDF (reference sequence). V was pared by 0 bases and J by 1 base, with 7 bases between. The CDR3 sequence is 15 residues long. The CDR3 loop is CATSRDLASYNEQFF. Written as DNA, the CDR3 is TGTGCCACCAGCAGAGACCTAGCGTCCTACAATGAGCAGTTCTTC.

The V gene is TRBV18, the J gene TRBJ1-6; TRBD1 agrees at 7 bases. The CDR3 is 14 amino acids. Germline loops: CDR1 KGHSH, CDR2 LQKENI. Trimming at V came to 4 bases and at J to 5 bases, leaving 2 bases not matched to a gene. In nucleotides, the CDR3 is TGTGCCAGCTCACGGGACAGAAATAATTCACCCCTCCACTTT. It specifies CASSRDRNNSPLHF.

DNA for the CDR3: TGTGCCAGCAGCTTAGGACTAGCGGGGATCTACGAGCAGTACTTC. Its translation: CASSLGLAGIYEQYF. The V and J genes are TRBV11-2 and TRBJ2-7, with 11 bases identical to TRBD2. The CDR3 covers 15 residues. The V segment lost 1 base and the J segment 3 bases; nucleotides outside the gene matches: 2. Germline CDR1 reads SGHAT; CDR2 reads FQNNGV.

This clone was counted only a few times. The chain links TRBV3-1 (or the pseudogene TRBV3-2) to TRBJ2-3; TRBD2 matches 7 bases. In germline, CDR1 is LGHDT, CDR2 YNNKEL (reference sequence). V shed 2 bases and J 2 bases; nucleotides not matched to a gene: 4. This CDR3 contains 15 residues. CDR3 sequence: CASSQRGGLTDTQYF. The CDR3 DNA is TGTGCCAGCAGCCAACGCGGGGGACTCACAGATACGCAGTATTTT.